The 23 T cell receptor beta chains given below trace back to one sample, sequenced in a study of PD-1 blockade in classical Hodgkin lymphoma. Clones were sequenced by immunoSEQ multiplex PCR, and TCRdb holds only the in-frame ones, with some missing. Of over 90,000 clones in the sample, about 91% were seen once. Each patient's relapse followed autologous stem cell transplantation, and brentuximab vedotin exposure varied. Specimen: peripheral blood mononuclear cells (PBMCs), collected before the second cycle of nivolumab. Receptor source: a human donor with classical Hodgkin lymphoma.

CDR3 in DNA: TGCGCCAGCAGCCTTGGTAGGGCCGGGAACAATGAGCAGTTCTTC. It translates to CASSLGRAGNNEQFF. J is TRBJ2-1 and V is TRBV4-1, with D maybe TRBD2 (5 bases). The CDR3 consists of 15 residues. The germline gives CDR1 MGHRA, CDR2 YSYEKL. With 4 bases removed from V and 5 bases from J, the gap between germline ends came to 15 bases.

The chain recombines TRBV7-8 with TRBJ2-7; 9 nucleotides agree with TRBD2. J gave up 3 bases and V 4 bases, and 19 bases lay outside the gene matches. The CDR3 is 19 amino acids. Germline lookup yields CDR1 SGHVS and CDR2 FQNEAQ. CDR3 loop: CASSSTQITGTSYVYEQYF. CDR3 DNA sequence: TGTGCCAGCAGCTCTACCCAGATAACCGGGACTAGCTACGTCTACGAGCAGTACTTC.

V usage is TRBV7-6 and J usage is TRBJ2-5; TRBD1 agrees at 9 bases. CDR3 length equals 15 residues. Germline trimming cut 5 bases from V and 3 bases from J; bases unmatched to any gene: 7. The germline V gene encodes CDR1 SGHVS and CDR2 FNYEAQ. This chain's CDR3 is CASSGDRGTKETQYF. CDR3 coding DNA: TGTGCCAGCAGCGGTGACAGGGGGACTAAAGAGACCCAGTACTTC.

This clone came up a few times. V gene TRBV29-1 combines with J gene TRBJ2-1; no clear D gene. The germline CDR1 and CDR2 sequences are SQVTM and ANQGSEA. The CDR3 is 14 amino acids. V gave up 3 bases and J gave up 6 bases, with 15 bases separating them. Here the CDR3 DNA reads TGCAGCGTTGAGTTTGGTTCTGGTAGCAATGAGCAGTTCTTC. It codes for CSVEFGSGSNEQFF.

Ten or more counts support this clone. Other DNA sequences in the same sample also yield this CDR3. This chain uses TRBV6-5 with TRBJ2-7; 7 bases fit TRBD2. The V segment lost 0 bases and the J segment 4 bases; nucleotides outside the gene matches: 3. CDR3 length: 14 residues. Germline V lookup: CDR1 MNHEY, CDR2 SVGAGI. The CDR3 sequence is CASSYSLGGYEQYF. The CDR3 DNA follows: TGTGCCAGCAGTTACTCCCTGGGAGGGTACGAGCAGTACTTC.

This chain connects TRBV4-2 to TRBJ2-7; 7 bases are a match to TRBD2. CDR1 LGHNA and CDR2 YNFKEQ come from the germline V gene. CDR3 length equals 17 residues. V lost 0 bases and J lost 2; bases outside the gene matches: 10. CDR3 DNA sequence: TGTGCCAGCAGCCAAGATTTGGTTTCGGGAGGAACCTACGAGCAGTACTTC. It is translated as CASSQDLVSGGTYEQYF.

The chain joins TRBV5-1 to TRBJ2-2; D may be TRBD1 (6 bases). CDR3 length equals 15 residues. In germline, CDR1 is SGHRS, CDR2 YFSETQ. V lost 0 bases to trimming and J lost 9 bases, with 15 bases between them. CDR3 nucleotides: TGCGCCAGCAGCTTGGAACAGGGTGGGGTCAGGGAGCTGTTTTTT. Residues: CASSLEQGGVRELFF.

This clone has only one observation. The V gene is TRBV7-2, the J gene TRBJ2-7, with D unclear. Germline assignment: CDR1 SGHTA and CDR2 FQGNSA. The CDR3 runs to 14 residues. Trimming removed 4 bases from V and 4 bases from J, with 14 bases in between. The CDR3 region has the DNA TGTGCCAGCAGCTACACCGACACGTCGTACGAGCAGTACTTC. Residues: CASSYTDTSYEQYF.

This sequence joins TRBV5-4 and TRBJ2-6; D not resolved. The CDR3 length is 16 residues. Trimming pared 0 bases from V and 0 bases from J, leaving 7 bases between. The germline V gene encodes CDR1 SGHNT and CDR2 YYREEE (reference sequence). The chain's CDR3 is CASSLGSSSGANVLTF. CDR3 bases: TGTGCCAGCAGCTTGGGGTCCAGCTCTGGGGCCAACGTCCTGACTTTC.

The chain carries TRBV29-1 and TRBJ2-5; weak D call: TRBD2 (7 bases). The J call may be wrong; the DNA end is better matched by TRBJ2-7. The CDR3 has 13 residues. Germline V gene sequence: CDR1 SQVTM, CDR2 ANQGSEA. CDR3 sequence: CSVLGGLSYEQYF. DNA for the CDR3: TGCAGCGTTCTCGGGGGGCTCTCCTACGAGCAGTACTTC.

This chain connects TRBV19 to TRBJ1-6, with unresolved D. In germline, CDR1 is LNHDA, CDR2 SQIVND (reference sequence). The CDR3 consists of 13 residues. V was pared by 2 bases and J by 14 bases, with 13 bases between. The CDR3 region has the DNA TGTGCCAGTAGTATAAAAGCTCTCGGCACCCTCCACTTT. It yields the protein CASSIKALGTLHF.

The V call is TRBV6-6, the J call TRBJ1-1; no clear D. CDR1 MNHNY and CDR2 SVGAGI come from the germline V gene (reference sequence). This CDR3 comprises 12 residues. Trimming took off 6 bases at V and 3 bases at J, with 8 bases between the two ends. The CDR3: CASSLSDTEAFF. The CDR3 coding sequence is TGTGCCAGCAGCCTATCGGACACTGAAGCTTTCTTT.

The CDR3 DNA sequence: TGTGCCAGCAGCTTGGACGGGAAAGAGGCTAATGAAAAACTGTTTTTT. This sequence encodes CASSLDGKEANEKLFF. The chain is built from TRBV5-4 and TRBJ1-4; D is undetermined. This CDR3 has 16 amino acids. V lost 0 bases and J lost 3, with 12 bases in between. The germline V gene encodes CDR1 SGHNT and CDR2 YYREEE (reference sequence).

The chain employs TRBV5-6 and TRBJ2-5; D is ambiguous. Trimming removed 4 bases from V and 1 base from J, with 11 bases in between. This CDR3 has 14 residues. Germline loops: CDR1 SGHDT, CDR2 YYEEEE. Written as DNA, the CDR3 is TGTGCCAGCAGCATCGGACGGCCCCAAGAGACCCAGTACTTC. Its translation is CASSIGRPQETQYF.

The table lists this clone with a count of one. This chain links TRBV5-8 with TRBJ1-5; D perhaps matches TRBD1 (6 bases). CDR1 is SGHTS, CDR2 YDEGEE, per germline. The ends were cut back, 0 bases at V and 6 bases at J, with 13 bases in the middle. CDR3 length: 15 amino acids. The CDR3 DNA sequence: TGTGCCAGCAGCTTGGAACAGGGAAAACCTCAGCCCCAGCATTTT. This translates into CASSLEQGKPQPQHF. The full variable domain, its missing parts supplied by reference TRBV5-8 and TRBJ1-5, is EAGVTQSPTHLIKTRGQQATLRCSPISGHTSVYWYQQALGLGLQFLLWYDEGEERNRGNFPPRFSGRQFPNYSSELNVNALELEDSALYLCASSLEQGKPQPQHFGDGTRLSIL.

This sequence joins TRBV10-3 and TRBJ2-3; 12 nucleotides align to TRBD2. Germline V gene lookup returns CDR1 ENHRY and CDR2 SYGVKD. After removal of 7 bases from V and 1 base from J, the junction contained 6 bases not matched to a gene. CDR3 length: 16 amino acids. The CDR3 coding sequence is TGTGCCATCACCAACCTAGCGGGGGGGCGCACAGATACGCAGTATTTT. It yields the protein CAITNLAGGRTDTQYF.

The chain uses TRBV28 and TRBJ2-1; 7 nucleotides line up with TRBD2. Germline values: CDR1 MDHEN, CDR2 SYDVKM. The CDR3 length is 14 residues. The V segment lost 3 bases and the J segment 2 bases; nucleotides outside the gene matches: 1. The CDR3 spells CASSFAGAYNEQFF. The CDR3 region has the DNA TGTGCCAGCAGTTTTGCGGGGGCCTACAATGAGCAGTTCTTC.

The CDR3 is CAWSVGTGGSYEQYF. CDR3 coding DNA: TGTGCCTGGAGTGTAGGGACAGGGGGCAGCTACGAGCAGTACTTC. The chain uses TRBV30 and TRBJ2-7; 12 positions agree with TRBD1. V shed 0 bases, J shed 3 bases, and the junction held 3 bases outside the gene matches. CDR3 length: 15 amino acids. Germline loops: CDR1 GTSNPN, CDR2 SVGIG (reference sequence). Supplemented by reference TRBV30 and TRBJ2-7, the full variable domain reads SQTIHQWPATLVQPVGSPLSLECTVEGTSNPNLYWYRQAAGRGLQLLFYSVGIGQISSEVPQNLSASRPQDRQFILSSKKLLLSDSGFYLCAWSVGTGGSYEQYFGPGTRLTVT.

This clone was observed once. The chain carries TRBV7-9 and TRBJ1-4; 8 bases map to TRBD1. The CDR3 loop spans 15 amino acids. Germline V gene lookup returns CDR1 SEHNR and CDR2 FQNEAQ (reference sequence). V gave up 4 bases and J gave up 7 bases; unmatched junction bases: 8. The CDR3 nucleotides read TGTGCCAGCAGCTACGCACAGGGGGAGTTTGAAAAACTGTTTTTT. This gives the protein CASSYAQGEFEKLFF. The variable domain in full, completed from reference TRBV7-9 and TRBJ1-4, reads DTGVSQNPRHKITKRGQNVTFRCDPISEHNRLYWYRQTLGQGPEFLTYFQNEAQLEKSRLLSDRFSAERPKGSFSTLEIQRTEQGDSAMYLCASSYAQGEFEKLFFGSGTQLSVL.

The table lists this clone with a count of one. The chain is built from TRBV27 and TRBJ1-5, with a possible D match to TRBD1 (5 bases). Germline V CDR1 and CDR2: MNHEY, SMNVEV (reference sequence). Trimming removed 3 bases at V and 3 bases at J, with 12 bases between. This CDR3 comprises 15 residues. The CDR3 coding sequence is TGTGCCAGCAGTTTTCAGGCGGGGGACAATCAGCCCCAGCATTTT. Its translation is CASSFQAGDNQPQHF.

The chain joins TRBV29-1 to TRBJ2-7; D remains ambiguous. Trimming took 6 bases from V and 3 from J, leaving 12 bases between them. This CDR3 has 12 residues. Germline lookup yields CDR1 SQVTM and CDR2 ANQGSEA. This CDR3 reads CSVAETDYEQYF. The CDR3 DNA is TGCAGCGTCGCTGAGACGGACTACGAGCAGTACTTC.

The CDR3, as DNA: TGTGCCAGCAGTCTAGAAGAGGGCGGGGAGCTGTTTTTT. This sequence encodes CASSLEEGGELFF. The rearrangement links TRBV6-4 to TRBJ2-2; D is possibly TRBD2 (5 bases). Per the germline V gene, CDR1 is MRHNA and CDR2 is SNTAGT. The CDR3 runs 13 residues. Deletions cut 5 bases from V and 7 bases from J, with 11 bases between.

V is TRBV5-1 and J is TRBJ1-2; TRBD1 matches at 7 bases. V was pared by 1 base and J by 6 bases, with 15 bases of the junction left unmatched. CDR1 is SGHRS and CDR2 is YFSETQ in the germline V gene. The CDR3 is 17 amino acids. The CDR3 bases are TGCGCCAGCAGCTTGAAGCCAGTCGAAGACAGGGTACATGGCTACACCTTC. This gives the protein CASSLKPVEDRVHGYTF.